This T cell receptor beta chain was sequenced in a study of blood T cell repertoires in COVID-19. Looking at the study overall: The samples span acute and convalescent COVID-19 from the United States, Italy and Spain. T cells, B-cell-depleted T cells, or PBMCs provided the cDNA or gDNA that served as material.

TCRdb's table, derived via immunoSEQ multiplex PCR, lists solely in-frame clones and lacks some. This sample yields about 100,000 clones, of which almost 80% are seen a single time; around a third belongs to the top ten. The CDR3 is 13 residues long. Germline V lookup: CDR1 SEHNR, CDR2 FQNEAQ (reference sequence). Trimming at V came to 5 bases and at J to 5 bases, leaving 5 bases not matched to a gene. The clonotype originates from a man between 65 and 85 years old with active or convalescent COVID-19. The sequenced material came from peripheral blood. The V and J genes are TRBV7-9 and TRBJ1-2; TRBD1 matches at 7 bases. This CDR3 reads CASSPDRAYGYTF. CDR3 bases: TGTGCCAGCAGCCCTGACAGGGCGTATGGCTACACCTTC.